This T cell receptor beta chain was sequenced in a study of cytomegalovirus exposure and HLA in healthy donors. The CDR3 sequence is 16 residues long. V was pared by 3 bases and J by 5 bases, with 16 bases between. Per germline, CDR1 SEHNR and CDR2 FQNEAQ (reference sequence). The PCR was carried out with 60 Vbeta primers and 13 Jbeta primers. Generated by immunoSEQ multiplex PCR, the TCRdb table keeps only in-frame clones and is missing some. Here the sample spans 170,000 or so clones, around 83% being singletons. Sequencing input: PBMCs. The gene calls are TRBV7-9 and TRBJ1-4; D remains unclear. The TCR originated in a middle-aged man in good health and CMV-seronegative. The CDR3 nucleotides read TGTGCCAGCAGCTTTGGGTCCCCGACGGGGAATGAAAAACTGTTTTTT. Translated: CASSFGSPTGNEKLFF.